This T cell receptor (beta chain) stems from a study of neurological immune-mediated disorders. Time point defined: longitudinal time-point 3. Maryland, USA blood bank volunteers served as healthy controls. The study built unsorted libraries from 2 million PBMCs kept at -80 C. Template-switch 5'RACE cDNA synthesis added a 10-nucleotide unique molecular identifier. TCRdb re-called the 5' RACE reads with MiXCR, one entry per CDR3 protein. This table holds about 45,000 distinct CDR3 sequences, roughly 12% found once. This clonotype was found many times. This CDR3 has 16 amino acids. Germline V gives CDR1 SGHTA, CDR2 FQGNSA. V was pared by 1 base and J by 4 bases, with 14 bases between.

Sequencing was carried out using PBMCs. This chain links TRBV7-2 with TRBJ2-1; D assignment may be TRBD1 or TRBD2 (5 bases each). The clonotype comes from a man aged 25 to 40 in good health. CDR3 loop: CASSLGGFGGYNEQFF. The CDR3 DNA reads as TGTGCCAGCAGCTTAGGGGGGTTTGGCGGTTACAATGAGCAGTTCTTC.